Below, 16 T cell receptor beta chains from the same sample are listed, as sequenced in a study of vaccination effects on CD4 cells after COVID-19 (dated by TCRdb to 2022 to 2024). Library prep was done by the immunoSEQ multiplex PCR assay. TCRdb holds this immuneACCESS table with in-frame rearrangements only. Some clones are missing; in checked studies, unresolved V genes explain under half, and the rest has no known cause. The sample table lists 70,000 or so clones, 78% of them with a count of one. Jointly, the top ten make up under 12% of the sample. No antigen is known for these receptors. To identify antigen-specific CD4+ T cell clonotypes by their expansion, the ViraFEST assay first stimulated PBMC with viral peptide pools and then applied TCR sequencing. After less than 13 days of culture, CD4+ T cells were isolated with the EasySep CD4+ T cell isolation kit. Healthy vaccine recipients had no prior SARS-CoV-2 infection, confirmed by negative nucleocapsid antibodies before and after vaccination.

Sequenced material: CD4+ T cells from PBMCs cultured with SARS-CoV-2 spike peptides, taken before COVID-19 vaccination. The cell subset or site label corresponds to: SARS-CoV-2 spike overlapping peptide pool stimulation. The receptor set was obtained from a human donor who received a COVID-19 vaccine.

V and J are TRBV3-1 (or the pseudogene TRBV3-2) and TRBJ1-5; D unresolved. Germline V gives CDR1 LGHDT, CDR2 YNNKEL (reference sequence). Deletions cut 4 bases from V and 7 bases from J, with 11 bases between. This CDR3 is built from 13 residues. The CDR3 DNA reads TGTGCCAGCAGCCTCTCACGGGAACAGCCCCAGCATTTT. It codes for CASSLSREQPQHF.

The chain joins TRBV10-1 to TRBJ2-5; D is perhaps TRBD2 (6 bases). CDR1 is WNHNN and CDR2 is SYGVQD in the germline V gene (reference sequence). The V and J ends lost 5 bases and 5 bases respectively, with 15 bases between them. This CDR3 is 14 amino acids long. In DNA form, the CDR3 reads TGCGCCAGCAGTAGCGGGCAGGACCTTGAGACCCAGTACTTC. This encodes CASSSGQDLETQYF.

The CDR3 nucleotides are TGCGCCAGCAGCCGGAGGGATAGGGAAGATACGCAGTATTTT. It yields the protein CASSRRDREDTQYF. The chain is built from TRBV5-1 and TRBJ2-3; a weak D match, TRBD2 (6 bases). Trimming took off 4 bases at V and 5 bases at J, with 14 bases between the two ends. This CDR3 is 14 amino acids long. Germline loops: CDR1 SGHRS, CDR2 YFSETQ.

The chain recombines TRBV19 with TRBJ1-1; weak D call: TRBD1 (5 bases). V was trimmed by 7 bases and J by 6 bases, leaving 15 bases between them. There are 13 residues in the CDR3. The germline V gene has CDR1 LNHDA and CDR2 SQIVND (reference sequence). CDR3 amino acids: CASISGGVAEAFF. CDR3 coding DNA: TGTGCCAGTATATCGGGGGGAGTCGCTGAAGCTTTCTTT.

This chain connects TRBV5-1 to TRBJ1-2; a weak D match, TRBD1 (6 bases). The germline V gene encodes CDR1 SGHRS and CDR2 YFSETQ. V was pared by 6 bases and J by 2 bases, with 17 bases between. The CDR3 runs to 15 residues. The CDR3, as DNA: TGCGCCAGCACCACACTGACGGGACAAAACTATGGCTACACCTTC. Translating gives CASTTLTGQNYGYTF.

This clone has more than one count but fewer than ten. The rearrangement joins TRBV6-5 to TRBJ1-2, with D uncertain. CDR1 and CDR2 from the germline V gene are MNHEY and SVGAGI. V was pared by 4 bases and J by 2 bases, with 11 bases between. This CDR3 has 14 residues. The CDR3 is CASSSTPTNYGYTF. The CDR3 nucleotides read TGTGCCAGCAGTTCGACACCGACGAACTATGGCTACACCTTC.

The chain uses TRBV12-3 or TRBV12-4 and TRBJ1-5; no reliable D call. This CDR3 contains 12 residues. V shed 6 bases and J shed 2 bases, with 5 bases lying between them. The CDR3 protein is CASRERNQPQHF. In nucleotides, the CDR3 is TGTGCCAGCAGGGAACGCAATCAGCCCCAGCATTTT.

This sequence joins TRBV2 and TRBJ2-3; 12 positions agree with TRBD2. The CDR3 extends over 16 amino acids. Trimming cost V 8 bases and J 3 bases; bases outside gene matches: 9. CDR1 is SNHLY and CDR2 is FYNNEI in the germline V gene. The CDR3 coding sequence is TGTGCCAGCTTGCGGACTAGCGGGGCGGAGACAGATACGCAGTATTTT. Translating gives CASLRTSGAETDTQYF.

This rearrangement joins TRBV10-2 to TRBJ2-2; TRBD2 matches at 10 bases. With 7 bases clipped from V and 2 bases from J, the junction kept 4 bases outside the gene matches. Germline V lookup: CDR1 WSHSY, CDR2 SAAADI. This CDR3 is 15 amino acids long. CDR3 in amino acids: CASKRGGGNTGELFF. The CDR3 DNA follows: TGCGCCAGCAAGCGGGGGGGCGGAAACACCGGGGAGCTGTTTTTT.

The V call is TRBV2, the J call TRBJ2-1, with 8 bases lining up with TRBD1. Germline V gene lookup returns CDR1 SNHLY and CDR2 FYNNEI. Trimming cost V 6 bases and J 5 bases; bases outside gene matches: 9. The CDR3 contains 15 residues. CDR3 in DNA: TGTGCCAGCAGAGTCCAGGGGGCTTTTAACAATGAGCAGTTCTTC. Translating gives CASRVQGAFNNEQFF.

The chain has TRBV30 and TRBJ2-5; tentative D call: TRBD1 (5 bases). V was cut by 2 bases and J by 4 bases, with 14 bases left in between. Germline V lookup: CDR1 GTSNPN, CDR2 SVGIG (reference sequence). The CDR3 sequence is 14 residues long. For the CDR3, the DNA is TGTGCCTGGAGTTCCCAAGGGGCGACAGAGACCCAGTACTTC. This codes for CAWSSQGATETQYF.

V and J are TRBV6-2 or TRBV6-3 and TRBJ2-1; no reliable D call. Trimming left V 5 bases short and J 7 bases short, with 24 bases between. Per the germline V gene, CDR1 is MNHEY and CDR2 is SVGEGT. This CDR3 region has 17 residues. The CDR3 bases are TGTGCCAGCAGTCAGACGCAGATCGAGACCCGTTCAAATGAGCAGTTCTTC. Translation: CASSQTQIETRSNEQFF.

This chain links TRBV7-9 with TRBJ2-1, with D unclear. This CDR3 is built from 14 residues. The germline V gene has CDR1 SEHNR and CDR2 FQNEAQ (reference sequence). V lost 7 bases and J 5 bases, leaving 15 bases between the germline ends. The CDR3 loop reads CASTQSVLDNEQFF. CDR3 sequence (DNA): TGTGCCAGCACCCAGTCGGTCCTCGACAATGAGCAGTTCTTC.

This rearrangement joins TRBV12-3 or TRBV12-4 to TRBJ1-1; D may be TRBD1 (5 bases). V shed 5 bases and J shed 5 bases, with 12 bases lying between them. CDR3 length: 13 residues. The CDR3 is CASSGARWTEAFF. The CDR3 nucleotides read TGTGCCAGCAGTGGGGCGCGTTGGACTGAAGCTTTCTTT.

This chain uses TRBV30 with TRBJ2-5; no clear D gene. The germline V gene encodes CDR1 GTSNPN and CDR2 SVGIG (reference sequence). The CDR3 is made up of 14 amino acids. V was clipped by 2 bases and J by 1 base, with 11 bases between them. CDR3 region: CAWSLGGSQETQYF. The DNA for the CDR3 is TGTGCCTGGAGTCTCGGCGGCAGCCAAGAGACCCAGTACTTC.

V and J are TRBV5-1 and TRBJ1-1; no firm D call. V lost 0 bases and J 14 bases, leaving 17 bases between the germline ends. CDR1 is SGHRS, CDR2 YFSETQ, per germline. This CDR3 is built from 13 residues. CDR3 nucleotides: TGCGCCAGCAGCTTGGTACCGGACGGCACTGGGTTCTTT. Translated: CASSLVPDGTGFF.